The rows below give T cell receptor beta chains drawn from one sample of a study of Tregs in tolerant kidney transplant recipients. Measured with immunoSEQ multiplex PCR; TCRdb has only the in-frame clones, and not every one. The sample carries tens of thousands of clones, around 82% recorded once. Specimen: CD4+ T cells from blood. The receptors originated from a human donor in good health. The CDR3 runs from the conserved cysteine through the conserved F or W. The D gene is left open where the match is weak. Clone size is stated in some rows and not others, as once, few, many or a class when expanded.

V gene,J gene,D gene,clone size,CDR3 DNA,CDR3 protein
TRBV4-1,TRBJ2-1,-,-,TGCGCCAGCAGCAGTCCGGGACACCTTTACAATGAGCAGTTCTTC,CASSSPGHLYNEQFF
TRBV12-5,TRBJ2-3,-,-,TGTGCTAGTGGTTCCGGGGGAACGGGAACCACAGATACGCAGTATTTT,CASGSGGTGTTDTQYF
TRBV7-2,TRBJ2-7,-,-,TGTGCCAGCAGCACCTATTCGGTAGCCTCGGGTAAGGACGAGCAGTACTTC,CASSTYSVASGKDEQYF
TRBV7-3,TRBJ2-3,-,-,TGTGCCAGCAGCTCTGGGGGACACCCCACAGATACGCAGTATTTT,CASSSGGHPTDTQYF
TRBV6-5,TRBJ2-2,TRBD2,-,TGTGCCAGCAGTTTGGAGCGGGGGTACGGGGAGCTGTTTTTT,CASSLERGYGELFF
TRBV27,TRBJ1-1,-,-,TGTGCCAGCAGTTTTTCCCGGAACAAGGGGTTGAACACTGAAGCTTTCTTT,CASSFSRNKGLNTEAFF
TRBV18,TRBJ2-1,-,once,TGTGCCAGCTCACCAACCCTGTTCTACAATGAGCAGTTCTTC,CASSPTLFYNEQFF
TRBV7-9,TRBJ2-6,-,-,TGTGCCAGCAGCTTAGTTCCGGGTTACGCTGGGGCCAACGTCCTGACTTTC,CASSLVPGYAGANVLTF
TRBV5-5,TRBJ1-5,-,few,TGTGCCAGCAGCCCTACACCCCGGGGCAATCAGCCCCAGCATTTT,CASSPTPRGNQPQHF
TRBV18,TRBJ1-3,-,-,TGTGCCAGCTCACCAAACAGGGTCGACTCTGGAAACACCATATATTTT,CASSPNRVDSGNTIYF
TRBV30,TRBJ2-3,TRBD2,-,TGTGCCTGGAGTGTACGGGTGTTAGCGGGAGGTAGGGCAGATACGCAGTATTTT,CAWSVRVLAGGRADTQYF
TRBV2,TRBJ1-2,-,-,TGTGCCAGCAGGGGGACTAGCGGGGGAACAGGCTACACCTTC,CASRGTSGGTGYTF
TRBV2,TRBJ2-5,-,-,TGTGCCAGCAGACCCCTGAGGACCGGGGAGACCCAGTACTTC,CASRPLRTGETQYF
TRBV11-2,TRBJ2-7,TRBD2,few,TGTGCCAGCAGCTTACAGACTAGCGGATTATACGAGCAGTACTTC,CASSLQTSGLYEQYF
TRBV7-8,TRBJ2-7,-,once,TGTGCCAGCAGCTTGGAAAGGGGTGTAGGACGGACAACGCCTTACGAGCAGTACTTC,CASSLERGVGRTTPYEQYF
TRBV6-5,TRBJ2-3,TRBD2,-,TGTGCCACCAAAGCCGGGACTAGCATAGATACGCAGTATTTT,CATKAGTSIDTQYF
TRBV5-8,TRBJ1-4,-,-,TGTGCCAGCAGCACAGAACGCGGGGGGATGGGAGAAAAACTGTTTTTT,CASSTERGGMGEKLFF
TRBV7-9,TRBJ1-4,TRBD1,-,TGTGCCAGCAGCCCGGGACAGGGTCGACATGAAAAACTGTTTTTT,CASSPGQGRHEKLFF
TRBV5-4,TRBJ2-7,-,-,TGTGCCAGCAGCCCCGGCCCCCTGAGCAGGACCTACGAGCAGTACTTC,CASSPGPLSRTYEQYF
TRBV7-2,TRBJ2-1,-,-,TGTGCCAGCAGCTCCTACGGGAGTAACTCCTACAATGAGCAGTTCTTC,CASSSYGSNSYNEQFF
TRBV5-6,TRBJ2-7,-,-,TGTGCCAGCAGCTTGGGAGGGGTGTATGACGAGCAGTACTTC,CASSLGGVYDEQYF
TRBV6-1,TRBJ2-7,-,-,TGTGCCAGCAGTGAAATAACCGAGCAGTACTTC,CASSEITEQYF
TRBV19,TRBJ2-6,TRBD2,-,TGTGCCAGTTTACCCTCTAGCGGGATAGGGTCTGGGGCCAACGTCCTGACTTTC,CASLPSSGIGSGANVLTF
TRBV27,TRBJ2-7,TRBD1,-,TGTGCCAGCAGTCCCTGGGGACAGGGCCACGAGCAGTACTTC,CASSPWGQGHEQYF
TRBV5-4,TRBJ2-3,-,-,TGTGCCAGCAGCGGAAAGGGGGATTCGGCCCCCGATACGCAGTATTTT,CASSGKGDSAPDTQYF
TRBV11-2,TRBJ2-2,-,once,TGTGCCAGCAGTTCAGTGAGGGGCACCGGGGAGCTGTTTTTT,CASSSVRGTGELFF
TRBV6-4,TRBJ1-2,-,once,TGTGCCAGCATAGGTACGACCCCGGGGGCGCAAGGAAACTATGGCTACACCTTC,CASIGTTPGAQGNYGYTF
TRBV7-2,TRBJ2-2,TRBD2,-,TGTGCCAGCAGCTTAGTTGCACTAGCGGGTTCCACCGGGGAGCTGTTTTTT,CASSLVALAGSTGELFF
TRBV27,TRBJ2-7,-,-,TGTGCCAGCAGTTTCCCCCCCGGGACGGGGTCCTACGAGCAGTACTTC,CASSFPPGTGSYEQYF
TRBV5-5,TRBJ2-5,-,-,TGTGCCAGCAGCACCTCCCCTACAGGGAGGGGAGAGACCCAGTACTTC,CASSTSPTGRGETQYF
TRBV7-2,TRBJ2-7,TRBD2,-,TGTGCCAGCAGCTTATCTAGGAGCGGGGGGGCCTACGAGCAGTACTTC,CASSLSRSGGAYEQYF
TRBV13,TRBJ2-1,TRBD2,-,TGTGCCAGCAGCTTAGGGACTAGCGGGAGCAAAGGGCGCGGTGAGCAGTTCTTC,CASSLGTSGSKGRGEQFF
TRBV9,TRBJ1-1,-,-,TGTGCCAGCAGCGCCGGCCCAGGACAACCTGAAGCTTTCTTT,CASSAGPGQPEAFF
TRBV18,TRBJ2-2,-,-,TGTGCCAGCTCACCACCGGGGGCTGAGGAGCTGTTTTTT,CASSPPGAEELFF
TRBV6-1,TRBJ1-3,-,-,TGTGCCAGCAGTAAAGGGAGCGAAGGCTTCTCTGGAAACACCATATATTTT,CASSKGSEGFSGNTIYF
TRBV7-9,TRBJ1-1,-,-,TGTGCCAGCAGCCAAACAGGGAGGGACACTGAAGCTTTCTTT,CASSQTGRDTEAFF
TRBV7-8,TRBJ1-4,-,-,TGTGCCAGCAGCCTTACAGGGCTAGGTGAAAAACTGTTTTTT,CASSLTGLGEKLFF
TRBV18,TRBJ1-2,-,-,TGTGCCAGCTCACCTTTGGGATCGTCGGTTGGCTACACCTTC,CASSPLGSSVGYTF
TRBV13,TRBJ2-3,TRBD2,-,TGTGCCAGCAGCTTGGCAGCGGGGGGCCTATACACAGATACGCAGTATTTT,CASSLAAGGLYTDTQYF
TRBV19,TRBJ2-3,TRBD1,-,TGTGCCAGTAGTATAGATCTCGGGACAGCCGCTAGCACAGATACGCAGTATTTT,CASSIDLGTAASTDTQYF
TRBV9,TRBJ2-1,-,-,TGTGCCAGCAGCGTAGGAGTCACAGAGCAGTTCTTC,CASSVGVTEQFF
TRBV6-5,TRBJ1-1,-,-,TGTGCCAGCGGTACGTGGGACACTGAAGCTTTCTTT,CASGTWDTEAFF
TRBV5-6,TRBJ1-5,-,-,TGTGCCAGCAGCGTAGGACAGAGAAATCAGCCCCAGCATTTT,CASSVGQRNQPQHF
TRBV10-3,TRBJ1-1,TRBD1,medium-sized,TGTGCCATCAGTGAAGAGGACAGGGGAAAAACTGAAGCTTTCTTT,CAISEEDRGKTEAFF
TRBV7-9,TRBJ2-2,TRBD1,once,TGTGCCAGCAGACCGGGACAGGGCGGGACCGGGGAGCTGTTTTTT,CASRPGQGGTGELFF
TRBV4-3,TRBJ2-3,TRBD2,-,TGCGCCAGCAGCCGCGCTAGCGGGACCACAGATACGCAGTATTTT,CASSRASGTTDTQYF
TRBV4-3,TRBJ1-1,-,-,TGCGCCAGCAGCCAAGCGACAGCGAACACTGAAGCTTTCTTT,CASSQATANTEAFF
TRBV5-6,TRBJ1-1,TRBD1,-,TGTGCCAGCAGCTCCCAGACAGGGGTGGGGAGCACTGAAGCTTTCTTT,CASSSQTGVGSTEAFF
TRBV7-8,TRBJ2-2,-,-,TGTGCCAGCAGCTTAAATCCTAATACAGGCGGGGAGCTGTTTTTT,CASSLNPNTGGELFF